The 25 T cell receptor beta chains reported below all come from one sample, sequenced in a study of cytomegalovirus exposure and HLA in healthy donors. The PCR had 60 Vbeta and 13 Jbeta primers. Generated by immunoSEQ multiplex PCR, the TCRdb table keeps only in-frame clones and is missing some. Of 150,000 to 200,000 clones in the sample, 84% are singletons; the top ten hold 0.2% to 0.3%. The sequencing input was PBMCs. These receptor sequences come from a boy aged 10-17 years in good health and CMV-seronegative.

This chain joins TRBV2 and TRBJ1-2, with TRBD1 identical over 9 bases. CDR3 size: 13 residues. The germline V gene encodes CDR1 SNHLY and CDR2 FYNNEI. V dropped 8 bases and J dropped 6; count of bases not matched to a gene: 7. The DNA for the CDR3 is TGTGCCAGCGTTACAGGGGGCTCAAATGGCTACACCTTC. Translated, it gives CASVTGGSNGYTF.

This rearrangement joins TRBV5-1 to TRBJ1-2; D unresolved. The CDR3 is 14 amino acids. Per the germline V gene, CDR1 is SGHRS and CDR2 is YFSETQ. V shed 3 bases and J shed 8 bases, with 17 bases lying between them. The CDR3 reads CASSSGSIFAGYTF. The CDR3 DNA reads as TGCGCCAGCAGCTCTGGCAGTATCTTCGCCGGCTACACCTTC.

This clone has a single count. CDR3 nucleotide sequence: TGTGCCATCAGTGAGTCAATACGACGCGGTGCGTACGAGCAGTACTTC. Its protein is CAISESIRRGAYEQYF. This rearrangement joins TRBV10-3 to TRBJ2-7; D unclear. Germline-derived CDR1 and CDR2 are ENHRY and SYGVKD. The CDR3 sequence is 16 residues long. V was pared by 0 bases and J by 4 bases, with 16 bases between.

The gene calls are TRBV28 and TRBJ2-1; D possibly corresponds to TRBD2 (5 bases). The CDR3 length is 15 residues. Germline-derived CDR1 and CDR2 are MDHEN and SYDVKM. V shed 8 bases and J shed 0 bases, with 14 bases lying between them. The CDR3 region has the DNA TGTGCCAGCTTAAAAGCGGAAAGCTCCTACAATGAGCAGTTCTTC. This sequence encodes CASLKAESSYNEQFF.

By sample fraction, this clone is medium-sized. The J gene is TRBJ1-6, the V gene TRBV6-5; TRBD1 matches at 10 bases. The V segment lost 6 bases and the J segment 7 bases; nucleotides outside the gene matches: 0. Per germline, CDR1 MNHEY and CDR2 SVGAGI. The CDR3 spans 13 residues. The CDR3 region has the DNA TGTGCCAGCAGGGACAGGGGGAATTCACCCCTCCACTTT. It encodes CASRDRGNSPLHF.

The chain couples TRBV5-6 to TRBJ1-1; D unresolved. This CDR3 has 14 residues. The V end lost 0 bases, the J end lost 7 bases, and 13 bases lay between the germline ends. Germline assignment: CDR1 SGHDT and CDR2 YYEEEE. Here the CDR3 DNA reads TGTGCCAGCAGCTTGGGTGGGCTCGTCAGTGAAGCTTTCTTT. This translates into CASSLGGLVSEAFF.

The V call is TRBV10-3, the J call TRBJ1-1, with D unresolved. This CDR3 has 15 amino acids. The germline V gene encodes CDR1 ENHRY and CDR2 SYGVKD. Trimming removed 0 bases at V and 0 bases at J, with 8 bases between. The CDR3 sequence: CAISESTTMNTEAFF. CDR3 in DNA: TGTGCCATCAGTGAGTCCACAACTATGAACACTGAAGCTTTCTTT.

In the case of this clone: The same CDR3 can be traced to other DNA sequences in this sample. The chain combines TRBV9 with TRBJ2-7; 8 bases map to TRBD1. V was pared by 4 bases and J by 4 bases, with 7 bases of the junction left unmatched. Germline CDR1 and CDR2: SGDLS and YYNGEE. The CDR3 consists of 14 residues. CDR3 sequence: CASSPRDRSYEQYF. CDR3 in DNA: TGTGCCAGCAGCCCTCGGGACAGGTCGTACGAGCAGTACTTC.

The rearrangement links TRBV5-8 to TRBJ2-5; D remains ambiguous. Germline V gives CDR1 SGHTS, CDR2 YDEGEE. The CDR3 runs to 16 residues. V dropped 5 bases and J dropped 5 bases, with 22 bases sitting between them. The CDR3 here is CASSTIPNPGSETQYF. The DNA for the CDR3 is TGTGCCAGCAGTACCATCCCAAACCCCGGGTCGGAGACCCAGTACTTC.

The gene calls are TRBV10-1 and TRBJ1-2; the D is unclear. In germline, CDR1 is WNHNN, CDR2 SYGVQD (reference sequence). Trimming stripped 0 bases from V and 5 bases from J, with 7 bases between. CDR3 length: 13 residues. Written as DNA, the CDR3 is TGCGCCAGCAGTGAGTCGAGGGTGTATGGCTACACCTTC. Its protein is CASSESRVYGYTF.

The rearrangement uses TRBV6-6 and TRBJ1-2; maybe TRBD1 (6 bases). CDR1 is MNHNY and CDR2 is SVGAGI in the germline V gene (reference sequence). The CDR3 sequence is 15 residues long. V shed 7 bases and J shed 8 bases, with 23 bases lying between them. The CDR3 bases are TGTGCCAGCAATCAAAGGACAGCAACAACTGGAGGCTACACCTTC. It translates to CASNQRTATTGGYTF.

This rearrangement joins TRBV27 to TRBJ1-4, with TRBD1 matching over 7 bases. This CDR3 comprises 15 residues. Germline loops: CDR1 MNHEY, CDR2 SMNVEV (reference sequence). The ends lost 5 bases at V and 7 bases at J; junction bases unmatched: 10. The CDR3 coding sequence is TGTGCCAGCAGTAAACGACAGGGTAACACTGAAAAACTGTTTTTT. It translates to CASSKRQGNTEKLFF.

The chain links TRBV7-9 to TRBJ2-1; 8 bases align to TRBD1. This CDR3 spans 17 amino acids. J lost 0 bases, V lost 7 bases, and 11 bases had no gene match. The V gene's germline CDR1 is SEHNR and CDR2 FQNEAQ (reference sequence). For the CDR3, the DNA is TGTGCCAGCACCAGACAGGGGAAAACGAGCTCCTACAATGAGCAGTTCTTC. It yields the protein CASTRQGKTSSYNEQFF.

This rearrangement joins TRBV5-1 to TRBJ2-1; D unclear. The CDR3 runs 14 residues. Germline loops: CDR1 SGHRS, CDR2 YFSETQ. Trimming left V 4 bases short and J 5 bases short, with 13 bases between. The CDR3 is CASSLGVEHNEQFF. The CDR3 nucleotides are TGCGCCAGCAGCCTAGGAGTGGAACACAATGAGCAGTTCTTC. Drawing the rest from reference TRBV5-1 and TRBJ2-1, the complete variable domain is KAGVTQTPRYLIKTRGQQVTLSCSPISGHRSVSWYQQTPGQGLQFLFEYFSETQRNKGNFPGRFSGRQFSNSRSEMNVSTLELGDSALYLCASSLGVEHNEQFFGPGTRLTVL.

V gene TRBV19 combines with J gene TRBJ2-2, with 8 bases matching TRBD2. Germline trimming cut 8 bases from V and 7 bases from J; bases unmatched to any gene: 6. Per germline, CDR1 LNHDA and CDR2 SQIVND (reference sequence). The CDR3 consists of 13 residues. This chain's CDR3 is CASRSGGRGELFF. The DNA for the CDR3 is TGTGCCAGTCGAAGCGGGGGACGCGGGGAGCTGTTTTTT.

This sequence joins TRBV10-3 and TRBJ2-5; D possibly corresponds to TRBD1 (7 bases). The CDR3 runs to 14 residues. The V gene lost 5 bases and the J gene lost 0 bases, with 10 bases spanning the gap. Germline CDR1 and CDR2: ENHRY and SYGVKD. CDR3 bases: TGTGCCATCAGTCCAGGGGGGTACCAAGAGACCCAGTACTTC. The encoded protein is CAISPGGYQETQYF.

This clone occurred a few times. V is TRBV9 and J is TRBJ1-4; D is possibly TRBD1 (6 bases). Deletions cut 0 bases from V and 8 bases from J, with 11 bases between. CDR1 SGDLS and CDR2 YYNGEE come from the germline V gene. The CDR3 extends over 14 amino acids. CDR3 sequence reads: CASSVDPGVEKLFF. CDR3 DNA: TGTGCCAGCAGCGTAGATCCAGGGGTGGAAAAACTGTTTTTT.

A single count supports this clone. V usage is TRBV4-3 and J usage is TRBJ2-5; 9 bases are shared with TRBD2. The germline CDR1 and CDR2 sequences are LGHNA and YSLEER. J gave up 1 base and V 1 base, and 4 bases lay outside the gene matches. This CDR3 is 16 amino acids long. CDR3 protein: CASSQGLAGTQETQYF. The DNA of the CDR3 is TGCGCCAGCAGCCAAGGCCTAGCGGGGACCCAAGAGACCCAGTACTTC.

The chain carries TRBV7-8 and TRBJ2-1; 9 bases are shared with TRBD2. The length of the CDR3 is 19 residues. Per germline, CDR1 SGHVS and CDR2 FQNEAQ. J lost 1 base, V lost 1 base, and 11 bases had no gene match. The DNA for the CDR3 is TGTGCCAGCAGCTTAGAATTACTAGCGGGCCCTTCGTCCTACAATGAGCAGTTCTTC. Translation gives CASSLELLAGPSSYNEQFF.

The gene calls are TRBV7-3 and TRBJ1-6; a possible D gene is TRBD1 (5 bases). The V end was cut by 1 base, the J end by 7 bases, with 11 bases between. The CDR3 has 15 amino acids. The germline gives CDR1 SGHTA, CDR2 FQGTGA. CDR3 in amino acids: CASSLRQGRNSPLHF. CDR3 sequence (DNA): TGTGCCAGCAGCTTAAGGCAGGGAAGGAATTCACCCCTCCACTTT.

The CDR3 sequence: CATRGSWWGGHTGELFF. The CDR3 DNA follows: TGTGCCACCCGGGGGTCTTGGTGGGGGGGCCACACCGGGGAGCTGTTTTTT. The rearrangement uses TRBV15 and TRBJ2-2; D may be TRBD2 (7 bases). The V gene lost 8 bases and the J gene lost 3 bases, with 22 bases spanning the gap. The CDR3 consists of 17 residues. Germline V gene lookup returns CDR1 LNHNV and CDR2 YYDKDF (reference sequence).

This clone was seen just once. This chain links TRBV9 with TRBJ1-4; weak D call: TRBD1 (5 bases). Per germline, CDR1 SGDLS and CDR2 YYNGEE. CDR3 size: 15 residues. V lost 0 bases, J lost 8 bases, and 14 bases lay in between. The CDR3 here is CASSVEGEGREKLFF. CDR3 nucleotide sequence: TGTGCCAGCAGCGTAGAAGGGGAAGGGAGGGAAAAACTGTTTTTT.

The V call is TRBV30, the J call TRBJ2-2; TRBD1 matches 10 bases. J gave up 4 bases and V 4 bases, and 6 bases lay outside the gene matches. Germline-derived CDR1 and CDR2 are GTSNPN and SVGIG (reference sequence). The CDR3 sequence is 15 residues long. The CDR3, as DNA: TGTGCCTGGAAATCGGGGACAGGGGCCACCGGGGAGCTGTTTTTT. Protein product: CAWKSGTGATGELFF.

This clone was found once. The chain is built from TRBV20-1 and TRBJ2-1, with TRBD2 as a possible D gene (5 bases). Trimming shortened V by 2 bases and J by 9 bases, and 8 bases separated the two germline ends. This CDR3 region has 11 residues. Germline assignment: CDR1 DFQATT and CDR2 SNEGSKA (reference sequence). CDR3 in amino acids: CSARSSTEQFF. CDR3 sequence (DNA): TGCAGTGCTAGATCTAGCACTGAGCAGTTCTTC.

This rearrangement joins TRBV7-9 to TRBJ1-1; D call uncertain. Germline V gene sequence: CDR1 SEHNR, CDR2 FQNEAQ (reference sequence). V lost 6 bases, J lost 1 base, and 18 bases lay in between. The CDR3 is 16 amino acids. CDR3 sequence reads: CASRPYSPGANTEAFF. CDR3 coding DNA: TGTGCCAGCAGACCTTATTCCCCGGGAGCGAACACTGAAGCTTTCTTT.